Reported below is one TCR beta chain. The antigen is not known. The PCR employed 60 Vbeta primers together with 13 Jbeta primers. TCRdb's copy holds only in-frame clones and misses some; the assay was immunoSEQ multiplex PCR. The sample's table shows 130,000 or so clones. The CDR3 spans 11 residues. V was clipped by 7 bases and J by 5 bases, with 12 bases between them. Germline lookup yields CDR1 SQVTM and CDR2 ANQGSEA. These data belong to a study of cytomegalovirus exposure and HLA in healthy donors. At the level of the study: Earlier sequencing of around 190 million T cells yielded 90 million to 140 million unique TCR beta sequences. The study placed 80% to 90% of its approximately 400 genotyped donors in the Caucasian-associated ancestry cluster. The study's findings and limits: A link between a missense DCLRE1C variant and TCR beta V- and J-gene trimming emerged from a later analysis. Relative to the roughly 700-donor mean, N-insertions were reportedly fewer in an Asian-associated ancestry cluster in a later analysis.

The chain is built from TRBV29-1 and TRBJ2-7, with D maybe TRBD2 (6 bases). The receptor was isolated from a woman aged 35 to 49 in good health and CMV-seronegative. The sequenced sample was PBMCs. Written as DNA, the CDR3 is TGCAGCGCCGGGACTGTGAACGAGCAGTACTTC. Its protein product is CSAGTVNEQYF.